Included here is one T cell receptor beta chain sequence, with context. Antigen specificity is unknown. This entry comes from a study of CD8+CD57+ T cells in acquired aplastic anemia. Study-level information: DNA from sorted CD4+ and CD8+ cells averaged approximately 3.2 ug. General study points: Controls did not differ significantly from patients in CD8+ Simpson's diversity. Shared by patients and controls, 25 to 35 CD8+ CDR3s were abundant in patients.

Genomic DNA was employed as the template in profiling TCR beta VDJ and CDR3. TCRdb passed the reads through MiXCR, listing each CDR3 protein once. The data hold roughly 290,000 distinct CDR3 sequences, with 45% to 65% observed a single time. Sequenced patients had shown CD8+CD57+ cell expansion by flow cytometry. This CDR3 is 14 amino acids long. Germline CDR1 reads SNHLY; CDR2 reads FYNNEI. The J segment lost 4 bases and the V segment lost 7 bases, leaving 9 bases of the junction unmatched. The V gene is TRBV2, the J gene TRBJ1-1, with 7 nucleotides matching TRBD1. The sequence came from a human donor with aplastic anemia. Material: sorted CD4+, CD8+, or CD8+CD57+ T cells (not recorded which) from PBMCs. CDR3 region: CASIDRVGGTEAFF. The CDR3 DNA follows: TGTGCCAGCATCGACAGGGTTGGGGGCACTGAAGCTTTCTTT.